Sequencing of this TCR beta chain was carried out in a study of naive and memory T cell subsets. Germline lookup yields CDR1 SQVTM and CDR2 ANQGSEA. The CDR3 extends over 12 amino acids. V was trimmed by 4 bases and J by 2 bases, leaving 9 bases between them. The SP2 primer and nested alpha and beta constant region primers amplified ligated cDNA in four rounds. Reverse transcription of blood and skin TCR RNA was primed at alpha and beta constant regions. TCRdb re-called the 5' RACE reads through MiXCR, storing one row per CDR3 protein. The sample has tens of thousands of distinct CDR3 sequences; roughly 6.7% are singletons. An oligonucleotide containing a UMI was ligated to the 3' end of TCR cDNA. Adult healthy volunteers gave 2.5 ml peripheral blood for whole-blood RNA.

The receptor was isolated from a male donor in good health. This rearrangement joins TRBV29-1 to TRBJ2-7; a possible D gene is TRBD1 (5 bases). The CDR3, as DNA: TGCAGCGTTGTGGACAACGCCTACGAGCAGTACTTC. The encoded protein is CSVVDNAYEQYF.